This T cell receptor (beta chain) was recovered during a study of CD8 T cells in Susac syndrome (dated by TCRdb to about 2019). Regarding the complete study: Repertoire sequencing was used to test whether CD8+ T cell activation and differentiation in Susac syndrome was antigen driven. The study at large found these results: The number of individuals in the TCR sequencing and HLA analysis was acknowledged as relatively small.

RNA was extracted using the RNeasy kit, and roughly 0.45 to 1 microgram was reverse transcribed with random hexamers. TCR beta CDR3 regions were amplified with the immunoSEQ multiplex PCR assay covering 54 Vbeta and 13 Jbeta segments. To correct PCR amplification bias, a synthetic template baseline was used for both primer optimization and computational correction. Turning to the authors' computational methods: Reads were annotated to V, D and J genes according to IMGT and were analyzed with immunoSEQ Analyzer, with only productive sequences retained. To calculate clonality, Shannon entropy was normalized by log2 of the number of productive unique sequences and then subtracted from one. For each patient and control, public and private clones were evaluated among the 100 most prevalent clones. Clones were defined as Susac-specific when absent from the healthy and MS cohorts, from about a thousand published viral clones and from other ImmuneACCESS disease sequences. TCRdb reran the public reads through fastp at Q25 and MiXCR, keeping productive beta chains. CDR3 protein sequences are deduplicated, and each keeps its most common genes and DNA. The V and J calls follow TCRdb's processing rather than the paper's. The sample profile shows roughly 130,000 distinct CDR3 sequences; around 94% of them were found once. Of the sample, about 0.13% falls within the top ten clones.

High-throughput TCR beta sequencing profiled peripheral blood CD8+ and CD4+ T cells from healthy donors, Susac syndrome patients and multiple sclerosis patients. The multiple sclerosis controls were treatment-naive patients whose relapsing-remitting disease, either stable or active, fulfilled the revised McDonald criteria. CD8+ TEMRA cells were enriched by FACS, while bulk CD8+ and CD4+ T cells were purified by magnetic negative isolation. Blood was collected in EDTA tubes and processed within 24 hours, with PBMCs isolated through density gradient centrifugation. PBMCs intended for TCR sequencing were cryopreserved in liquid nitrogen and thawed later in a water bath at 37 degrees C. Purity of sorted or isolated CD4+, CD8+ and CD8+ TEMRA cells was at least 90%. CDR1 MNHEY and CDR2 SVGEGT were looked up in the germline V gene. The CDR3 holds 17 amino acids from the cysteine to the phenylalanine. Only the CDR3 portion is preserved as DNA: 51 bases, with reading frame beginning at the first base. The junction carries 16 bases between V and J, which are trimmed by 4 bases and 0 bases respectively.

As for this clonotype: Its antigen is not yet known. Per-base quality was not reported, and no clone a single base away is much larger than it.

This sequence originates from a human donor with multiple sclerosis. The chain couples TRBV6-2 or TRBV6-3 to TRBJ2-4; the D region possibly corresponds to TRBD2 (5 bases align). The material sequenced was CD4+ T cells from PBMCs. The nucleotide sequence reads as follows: TGTGCCAGCAGTTTCTCGCGCGGGTTTGGAGCCAAAAACATTCAGTACTTC. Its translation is CASSFSRGFGAKNIQYF.